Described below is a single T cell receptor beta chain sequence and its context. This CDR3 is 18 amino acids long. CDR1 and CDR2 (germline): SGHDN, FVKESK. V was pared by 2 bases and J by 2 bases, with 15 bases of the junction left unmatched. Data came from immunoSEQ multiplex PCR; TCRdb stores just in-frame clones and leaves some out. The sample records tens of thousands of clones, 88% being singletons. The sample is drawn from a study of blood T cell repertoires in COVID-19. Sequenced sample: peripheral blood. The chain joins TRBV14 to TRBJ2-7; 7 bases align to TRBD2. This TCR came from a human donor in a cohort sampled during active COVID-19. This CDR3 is CASSQLPRPTGTTYEQYF. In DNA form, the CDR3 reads TGTGCCAGCAGCCAACTCCCGCGGCCAACCGGGACTACCTACGAGCAGTACTTC.